These T cell receptor beta chains were read from a single sample in a study of T cells in tuberculosis. Profiled with immunoSEQ multiplex PCR; TCRdb holds only in-frame clones, not every one. This repertoire shows 30,000 to 45,000 clones, 85% to 95% found once; its top ten account for about 12%. Sequenced: PBMCs. The receptors derive from a donor aged 5-35 years with latent tuberculosis or without tuberculosis infection. Some clones in this sample may be carry-over from other donors' samples. CDR3s include the opening cysteine and the closing phenylalanine or tryptophan. The D gene is left open where the match is weak. The size entry is marked missing in some rows and otherwise reads once, few, many or a size class.

V gene	clone size	D gene	J gene	CDR3 DNA	CDR3 protein
TRBV5-1	NA	NA	TRBJ1-4	TGCGCCAGCTTCTACGCGGCTAATGAAAAACTGTTTTTT	CASFYAANEKLFF
TRBV28	NA	NA	TRBJ2-3	TGTGCCAGCATCCGAAGGGGCGCAGATACGCAGTATTTT	CASIRRGADTQYF
TRBV6-4	NA	NA	TRBJ2-2	TGTGCCAGCAGTGACTCTCCGGGACAGAACACCGGGGAGCTGTTTTTT	CASSDSPGQNTGELFF
TRBV4-3	NA	NA	TRBJ2-3	TGCGCCAGCAGCCACGGGGTTCGCACAGATACGCAGTATTTT	CASSHGVRTDTQYF
TRBV7-8	NA	TRBD2	TRBJ2-1	TGTGCCAGCAGCTTAGAACTAGCGGGGGCTTGGGACAATGAGCAGTTCTTC	CASSLELAGAWDNEQFF
TRBV15	NA	TRBD1	TRBJ1-5	TGTGCCACCAGCTCTGGACAGGGGAGCAATCAGCCCCAGCATTTT	CATSSGQGSNQPQHF
TRBV10-1	NA	NA	TRBJ1-1	TGCGCCACCATCCTCGGGTTTTACGGTGAAGCTTTCTTT	CATILGFYGEAFF
TRBV6-5	NA	TRBD1	TRBJ1-6	TGTGCCAGCAGTCCTGCCGGGACAGCAGATTCACCCCTCCACTTT	CASSPAGTADSPLHF
TRBV10-1	NA	NA	TRBJ1-4	TGCGCCAGCAGTGAGATAAGGGAGAGTGAAAAACTGTTTTTT	CASSEIRESEKLFF
TRBV7-6	NA	NA	TRBJ2-3	TGTGCCAGCACCTTGGGGAGTGATCTGTATTTT	CASTLGSDLYF
TRBV6-4	NA	NA	TRBJ2-1	TGTGCCAGCAGTGAAGGGGTCCGTTCGACTTACAATGAGCAGTTCTTC	CASSEGVRSTYNEQFF
TRBV6-4	NA	NA	TRBJ2-1	TGTGCCAGCAGTGACACAGAGTTTCAATACAATGAGCAGTTCTTC	CASSDTEFQYNEQFF
TRBV4-1	once	NA	TRBJ1-4	TGCGCCAGCAGCCGCCTCCAGGGAAAAGACTGGGAAAAACTGTTTTTT	CASSRLQGKDWEKLFF
TRBV5-4	NA	TRBD2	TRBJ2-3	TGTGCCAGTAGCCCCAGGACTAGCGGGGGGTCTCATAGGCAGTATTTT	CASSPRTSGGSHRQYF
TRBV5-6	NA	TRBD1	TRBJ2-5	TGTGCCAGCGGGGGGGACAGGGGCGCAGAGACCCAGTACTTC	CASGGDRGAETQYF
TRBV19	once	NA	TRBJ2-4	TGTGCCAGTAGTGTAGAGGGCGCGGGGAACATTCAGTACTTC	CASSVEGAGNIQYF
TRBV19	NA	NA	TRBJ1-5	TGTGCCAGTAGTCAGGGCTTTCTTAGCAATCAGCCCCAGCATTTT	CASSQGFLSNQPQHF
TRBV4-3	NA	TRBD1	TRBJ1-5	TGCGCCAGCAGCCAAGTTTACTCAGGGGGTCTCAATCAGCCCCAGCATTTT	CASSQVYSGGLNQPQHF
TRBV25-1	NA	TRBD1	TRBJ1-1	TGTGCCAGCAGTGAAGTCCCCCAAACAGGGGTTAACACTGAAGCTTTCTTT	CASSEVPQTGVNTEAFF
TRBV18	NA	NA	TRBJ1-1	TGTGCCAGCTCCCTAGAGACTCCCGAGGTCAACACTGAAGCTTTCTTT	CASSLETPEVNTEAFF
TRBV4-3	NA	TRBD2	TRBJ2-4	TGCGCCAGCAGCCAAAAGGCGGGGGGAAACATTCAGTACTTC	CASSQKAGGNIQYF
TRBV4-1	NA	TRBD1	TRBJ2-1	TGCGCCAGCAGTGCTGGGACAGCTTACAATGAGCAGTTCTTC	CASSAGTAYNEQFF
TRBV7-2	NA	TRBD1	TRBJ1-3	TGTGCCAGCAGCTTAGGGACAGGGGGTTTAAGAAACACCATATATTTT	CASSLGTGGLRNTIYF
TRBV2	NA	TRBD1	TRBJ1-2	TGTGCCAGCAGGGGACAGTCTTATAACTATGGCTACACCTTC	CASRGQSYNYGYTF
TRBV4-3	NA	TRBD2	TRBJ2-3	TGCGCCAGCAGCCAAGCCCTCCTAGCGGGGGGGAGCACAGATACGCAGTATTTT	CASSQALLAGGSTDTQYF
TRBV7-8	NA	NA	TRBJ1-5	TGTGCCAGCAGCTTGGCGGCAGGGTTAGATCAGCCCCAGCATTTT	CASSLAAGLDQPQHF
TRBV6-4	NA	NA	TRBJ1-1	TGTGCCAGCAGCGCGATGCAGAACACTGAAGCTTTCTTT	CASSAMQNTEAFF
TRBV30	NA	NA	TRBJ2-2	TGTGCCGGGAAAAAGGCCGGGACAACGAACACCGGGGAGCTGTTTTTT	CAGKKAGTTNTGELFF
TRBV19	once	NA	TRBJ1-6	TGTGCCAGTAGTGCGGGACCAAATTCACCCCTCCACTTT	CASSAGPNSPLHF
TRBV25-1	NA	TRBD1	TRBJ2-7	TGTGCCAGCAGTGATGCACCTGGGACAGGGTTGGACGAGCAGTACTTC	CASSDAPGTGLDEQYF
TRBV5-1	NA	TRBD2	TRBJ2-1	TGCGCCAGCAGTTTGGGGTCTAGCGGGGGAGCTTTGGAGCAGTTCTTC	CASSLGSSGGALEQFF
TRBV6-4	NA	TRBD1	TRBJ2-1	TGTGCCAGCAGTGACTCCCCGGGACAGGGGCCAAATGAGCAGTTCTTC	CASSDSPGQGPNEQFF
TRBV5-1	NA	NA	TRBJ1-1	TGCGCCAGCAGCTCGACATCGAACACTGAAGCTTTCTTT	CASSSTSNTEAFF
TRBV28	NA	TRBD1	TRBJ2-3	TGTGCCAGCAATGGACAGGGGGCTACAGATACGCAGTATTTT	CASNGQGATDTQYF
TRBV7-2	NA	TRBD1	TRBJ2-3	TGTGCCAGCAGCTTACCGGGACAGGGGGCGATAAAGGACACAGATACGCAGTATTTT	CASSLPGQGAIKDTDTQYF
TRBV4-3	NA	TRBD1	TRBJ1-2	TGCACCAGCAGCCAACCCGTTGGACAGGGGGTCTATGGCTACACCTTC	CTSSQPVGQGVYGYTF
TRBV6-5	NA	TRBD1	TRBJ1-2	TGTGCCAGCAGTTTTATAGGGACAGGGGATACGGATGGCTACACCTTC	CASSFIGTGDTDGYTF
TRBV19	NA	NA	TRBJ1-1	TGTGCCAGTAGTATGGCCGGACAGAGGAACACTGAAGCTTTCTTT	CASSMAGQRNTEAFF
TRBV27	once	NA	TRBJ1-4	TGTGCCAGCAGCCCGATCGCCGGTCGGGAAAAACTGTTTTTT	CASSPIAGREKLFF
TRBV5-5	once	NA	TRBJ2-7	TGTGCCAGCAGCAGGGCAGGGAACTCCTACGAGCAGTACTTC	CASSRAGNSYEQYF
TRBV7-9	once	TRBD1	TRBJ1-2	TGTGCCAGCAGCACAGGGGGCTGGTATGGCTACACCTTC	CASSTGGWYGYTF